Below, 10 T cell receptor beta chains from the same sample are listed, as sequenced in a study of blood T cell repertoires in COVID-19. This table comes from immunoSEQ multiplex PCR, and its TCRdb copy is limited to in-frame clones, with some not included. Here the sample spans around 47,000 clones, 69% being singletons. Input material: peripheral blood. These receptor sequences come from a man aged 80 or over with acute or convalescent COVID-19.

The V gene is TRBV7-8, the J gene TRBJ1-2, with TRBD1 matching 9 bases. Losses at the gene ends were 1 base for V and 1 base for J; bases not matched to a gene: 4. Germline V gives CDR1 SGHVS, CDR2 FQNEAQ. This CDR3 contains 16 residues. The CDR3 bases are TGTGCCAGCAGCTTAGATCGACAGGGGGATAACTATGGCTACACCTTC. Amino acids: CASSLDRQGDNYGYTF. Full variable domain (rest looked up from reference TRBV7-8 and TRBJ1-2): GAGVSQSPRYKVAKRGQDVALRCDPISGHVSLFWYQQALGQGPEFLTYFQNEAQLDKSGLPSDRFFAERPEGSVSTLKIQRTQQEDSAVYLCASSLDRQGDNYGYTFGSGTRLTVV.

The chain couples TRBV7-8 to TRBJ2-5, with a tentative D call TRBD2 (6 bases). V was clipped by 4 bases and J by 2 bases, with 14 bases between them. Germline CDR1 is SGHVS and CDR2 is FQNEAQ. The CDR3 runs to 15 residues. The CDR3, as DNA: TGTGCCAGCAGCTCCCCGTGGGGAGGACAAGAGACCCAGTACTTC. Its translation is CASSSPWGGQETQYF.

J is TRBJ1-6 and V is TRBV27; possible D gene TRBD1, 6 bases. Germline CDR1 MNHEY, CDR2 SMNVEV (reference sequence). V lost 2 bases and J lost 6, with 11 bases in between. This CDR3 region has 15 residues. This CDR3 is CASSLRGRGNSPLHF. The CDR3 bases are TGTGCCAGCAGTTTACGGGGCAGGGGTAATTCACCCCTCCACTTT.

The rearrangement uses TRBV6-5 and TRBJ2-2; 7 positions match TRBD1. Trimming at V came to 7 bases and at J to 7 bases, leaving 9 bases not matched to a gene. The CDR3 consists of 14 residues. Germline V gene data show CDR1 as MNHEY and CDR2 as SVGAGI. CDR3 DNA: TGTGCCAGCACCGGACAGGAATCGGTCGGGGAGCTGTTTTTT. Translation: CASTGQESVGELFF.

The chain combines TRBV11-2 with TRBJ1-3; perhaps TRBD1 as D (6 bases). The CDR3 contains 17 residues. Trimming cost V 0 bases and J 2 bases, with 14 bases left between them. Germline CDR1 is SGHAT and CDR2 is FQNNGV. The DNA for the CDR3 is TGTGCCAGCAGCTTAGATAGGACAGATAAAACTGGAAACACCATATATTTT. Encoded protein: CASSLDRTDKTGNTIYF.

The chain links TRBV2 to TRBJ2-5; D is ambiguous. V lost 2 bases to trimming and J lost 3 bases, with 7 bases between them. The CDR3 contains 13 residues. Germline loops: CDR1 SNHLY, CDR2 FYNNEI. DNA of the CDR3: TGTGCCAGCAGTGAAACACGTAAAGAGACCCAGTACTTC. It encodes CASSETRKETQYF.

V is TRBV19 and J is TRBJ1-1, with D possibly matching TRBD1 (5 bases). CDR1 and CDR2 from the germline V gene are LNHDA and SQIVND (reference sequence). CDR3 length: 13 amino acids. The germline V and J ends were trimmed by 8 bases and 4 bases, with 14 bases remaining between them. The CDR3 spells CASGDNGGTEAFF. For the CDR3, the DNA is TGTGCCAGTGGTGATAACGGGGGCACTGAAGCTTTCTTT.

There are a few counts of this clone. The V gene is TRBV4-3, the J gene TRBJ2-5; 7 nucleotides line up with TRBD2. Germline CDR1 reads LGHNA; CDR2 reads YSLEER. The CDR3 totals 14 residues. V was clipped by 2 bases and J by 3 bases; unmatched bases: 3. This chain's CDR3 is CASSQNLAEETQYF. The CDR3, as DNA: TGCGCCAGCAGCCAAAACCTAGCGGAAGAGACCCAGTACTTC.

The table lists this clone with a few counts. V is TRBV6-5 and J is TRBJ1-3; 9 bases fit TRBD1. CDR1 and CDR2 from the germline V gene are MNHEY and SVGAGI. The CDR3 runs to 15 residues. The V gene end was trimmed by 5 bases and the J gene end by 2 bases; junction bases not matched to a gene: 4. The CDR3 loop reads CASSIRTGAGNTIYF. The CDR3 nucleotides are TGTGCCAGCAGTATACGGACAGGGGCTGGAAACACCATATATTTT.

CDR3 in DNA: TGTGCCAGCAGCGTGCGGAGCGACGAGCAGTTCTTC. It specifies CASSVRSDEQFF. This chain uses TRBV9 with TRBJ2-1, with D unresolved. There are 12 residues in the CDR3. In germline, CDR1 is SGDLS, CDR2 YYNGEE. Trimming took off 2 bases at V and 10 bases at J, with 10 bases between the two ends.